These 7 T cell receptor beta chains were all obtained from the same sample, sequenced in a study of Tregs in tolerant kidney transplant recipients (dated by TCRdb to about 2019). What the time point label conveys for this sample: blood sample drawn before combined kidney and bone marrow transplant. Library preparation used the immunoSEQ multiplex PCR assay. Not all clones reach the TCRdb copy of this immuneACCESS table, which keeps in-frame sequences only. Checked studies attribute under half of the gap to unresolved V genes and leave the rest unexplained. The sample contains approximately 93,000 clones, 93% of them found a single time. 0.46% of the sample lies in the top ten. The source material was CD4+ T cells from blood, sampled before the transplant. These receptors all stem from a human donor who received a combined kidney and bone marrow transplant.

The chain joins TRBV6-4 to TRBJ2-1; 9 positions match TRBD2. J gave up 14 bases and V 3 bases, and 8 bases lay outside the gene matches. Germline V gene sequence: CDR1 MRHNA, CDR2 SNTAGT. The CDR3 has 13 residues. This CDR3 is CASSESAGGMKFF. In DNA form, the CDR3 reads TGTGCCAGCAGTGAGTCAGCGGGAGGTATGAAGTTCTTC.

The V gene is TRBV7-2, the J gene TRBJ2-1; 7 bases fit TRBD2. V was clipped by 5 bases and J by 7 bases; unmatched bases: 14. The CDR3 runs to 16 residues. Looked up from germline, CDR1 is SGHTA and CDR2 is FQGNSA. The CDR3 sequence is CASSHRGVELLNEQFF. As DNA, the CDR3 is TGTGCCAGCAGCCACCGGGGGGTGGAACTATTAAATGAGCAGTTCTTC.

The chain employs TRBV30 and TRBJ1-4; D call uncertain. The CDR3 extends over 14 amino acids. V shed 1 base and J shed 6 bases, with 12 bases lying between them. From germline, CDR1 is GTSNPN and CDR2 SVGIG (reference sequence). The CDR3 DNA sequence: TGTGCCTGGAGTGGAAGCATTCAGGATGAAAAACTGTTTTTT. Protein sequence: CAWSGSIQDEKLFF.

The rearrangement uses TRBV30 and TRBJ1-3; tentative D call: TRBD1 (5 bases). Trimming took 2 bases from V and 2 from J, leaving 7 bases between them. This CDR3 comprises 13 residues. Per germline, CDR1 GTSNPN and CDR2 SVGIG (reference sequence). CDR3 sequence: CAWSPQAGNTIYF. The CDR3 region has the DNA TGTGCCTGGAGTCCACAGGCTGGAAACACCATATATTTT.

The rearrangement uses TRBV7-2 and TRBJ1-5, with 9 bases aligning to TRBD1. This CDR3 region has 16 residues. Germline assignment: CDR1 SGHTA and CDR2 FQGNSA. The trim removed 3 bases at V and 3 bases at J, leaving 6 bases unmatched. The CDR3 nucleotides are TGTGCCAGCAGCTTCACCGGGACAGGGAACAATCAGCCCCAGCATTTT. It specifies CASSFTGTGNNQPQHF.

The table lists this clone with a few counts. The chain employs TRBV10-3 and TRBJ2-1; TRBD2 might be the D (5 bases). Germline CDR1 reads ENHRY; CDR2 reads SYGVKD. V lost 0 bases and J 3 bases, leaving 9 bases between the germline ends. The CDR3 is 15 residues long. CDR3: CAISESSAGYNEQFF. The CDR3 DNA reads TGTGCCATCAGTGAGTCCTCGGCGGGCTACAATGAGCAGTTCTTC.

Notes on this clone: In the same sample, other DNA sequences code for this CDR3. V is TRBV18 and J is TRBJ2-7; TRBD1 matches at 10 bases. This CDR3 is 14 amino acids long. The trim removed 3 bases at V and 1 base at J, leaving 0 bases unmatched. Germline CDR1 is KGHSH and CDR2 is LQKENI. DNA of the CDR3: TGTGCCAGCTCACCGGGACAGGGGTCCTACGAGCAGTACTTC. This translates into CASSPGQGSYEQYF.